The rows below give T cell receptor beta chains drawn from one sample of a study of T-cell reconstitution after alpha-beta-depleted transplantation in children. MiXCR, run by TCRdb on the PCR reads, gives a single entry per CDR3 protein. This table holds roughly 170,000 distinct CDR3 sequences, around 6.8% found once. The starting material was PBMCs from the stem cell graft donor, obtained from the stem cell graft. Source of these receptors: a human donor who donated a stem cell graft to a child with Wiskott-Aldrich syndrome. Both conserved end residues are part of each CDR3. A D gene is named only where the DNA matches it firmly. The size entry is marked missing in some rows and otherwise reads once, few, many or a size class.

TRBV12-3/TRBV12-4	many	TRBJ2-5	NA	13	CASSLAWEETQYF	TGTGCCAGCAGTTTAGCGTGGGAAGAGACCCAGTACTTC
TRBV7-9	many	TRBJ2-7	TRBD2	11	CASHRGGPQYF	TGTGCCAGCCACCGCGGGGGACCGCAGTACTTC
TRBV6-5	many	TRBJ2-2	NA	16	CATTYSRALFSGELFF	TGTGCCACCACCTACTCCAGGGCTTTATTTTCCGGGGAGCTGTTTTTT
TRBV29-1	many	TRBJ2-1	TRBD2	16	CSVAQGRGVLRDEQFF	TGCAGCGTGGCCCAGGGGCGGGGGGTCCTGAGGGATGAGCAGTTCTTC
TRBV20-1	many	TRBJ1-4	NA	13	CSARQERYEKLFF	TGCAGTGCTAGACAGGAGCGCTATGAAAAACTGTTTTTT
TRBV29-1	many	TRBJ2-7	TRBD1	12	CSVGTGGHEQYF	TGCAGCGTGGGAACAGGGGGCCACGAGCAGTACTTC
TRBV5-1	many	TRBJ1-2	TRBD1	13	CASSLGQGGGYTF	TGCGCCAGCAGCTTGGGACAGGGAGGTGGCTACACCTTC
TRBV24-1	many	TRBJ2-1	NA	14	CATSDYTGLQEQFF	TGTGCCACCAGTGATTATACGGGACTCCAAGAGCAGTTCTTC
TRBV19	many	TRBJ2-3	TRBD2	17	CATHGGATSELTDTQYF	TGTGCCACGCACGGGGGGGCGACTAGCGAGCTTACAGATACGCAGTATTTT
TRBV29-1	many	TRBJ2-7	TRBD1	14	CSQGGDRGTYEQYF	TGCAGCCAGGGTGGGGACAGGGGAACCTACGAGCAGTACTTC
TRBV20-1	NA	TRBJ2-3	NA	14	CSVIFPSGTDTQYF	TGCAGTGTTATTTTTCCTAGCGGCACAGATACGCAGTATTTT
TRBV20-1	many	TRBJ2-7	TRBD2	17	CSATGLAGSRTTYEQYF	TGCAGTGCTACGGGACTAGCGGGATCCCGAACTACCTACGAGCAGTACTTC
TRBV5-1	many	TRBJ2-7	NA	13	CASSLSPYYEQYF	TGCGCCAGCAGCTTGTCTCCTTACTACGAGCAGTACTTC
TRBV20-1	many	TRBJ2-3	NA	12	CSASISLGTQYF	TGCAGTGCTAGTATTAGCCTGGGGACGCAGTATTTT
TRBV30	once	TRBJ2-2	TRBD1	14	CAWSGTGWTGELFF	TGTGCCTGGAGCGGGACAGGGTGGACCGGGGAGCTGTTTTTT
TRBV20-1	many	TRBJ1-2	TRBD1	15	CSARDYGRGNYGYTF	TGCAGTGCTAGAGATTATGGCAGGGGGAACTATGGCTACACCTTC
TRBV5-1	many	TRBJ2-5	NA	15	CASSWRGTRQETQYF	TGCGCCAGCAGCTGGAGAGGGACAAGACAAGAGACCCAGTACTTC
TRBV24-1	many	TRBJ1-2	TRBD1	18	CATSDLVPGQGWGYGYTF	TGTGCCACCAGTGATTTGGTCCCGGGACAGGGCTGGGGCTATGGCTACACCTTC
TRBV2	many	TRBJ1-5	NA	14	CASSESVGDQPQHF	TGTGCCAGCAGTGAAAGTGTAGGGGATCAGCCCCAGCATTTT
TRBV20-1	NA	TRBJ1-2	TRBD1	15	CSARDRRTGDYGYTF	TGCAGTGCTAGAGACCGCCGGACAGGGGACTATGGCTACACCTTC
TRBV29-1	many	TRBJ2-7	NA	13	CSVEEGASYEQYF	TGCAGCGTTGAAGAGGGAGCCTCCTACGAGCAGTACTTC
TRBV7-9	many	TRBJ2-3	NA	13	CASLPFGTDTQYF	TGTGCCAGCCTCCCATTTGGCACAGATACGCAGTATTTT
TRBV5-5	many	TRBJ2-7	TRBD1	15	CASSLGGQGAHEQYF	TGTGCCAGCAGCTTGGGAGGACAGGGGGCCCACGAGCAGTACTTC
TRBV20-1	few	TRBJ1-2	NA	14	CSARNIWFGDGYTF	TGCAGTGCTAGAAACATCTGGTTCGGTGACGGCTACACCTTC
TRBV12-3/TRBV12-4	many	TRBJ2-1	NA	14	CASSPLLVVGEQFF	TGTGCCAGCAGCCCTCTTCTAGTTGTTGGTGAGCAGTTCTTC
TRBV5-1	NA	TRBJ2-3	NA	15	CASSFSGHYTDTQYF	TGCGCCAGCAGCTTTTCGGGACACTACACAGATACGCAGTATTTT
TRBV18	many	TRBJ1-5	NA	13	CASSPNANQPQHF	TGTGCCAGCTCACCTAACGCCAATCAGCCCCAGCATTTT
TRBV29-1	many	TRBJ1-1	NA	10	CSVVITEAFF	TGCAGCGTGGTTATTACTGAAGCTTTCTTT
TRBV7-7	many	TRBJ2-2	TRBD1	15	CASSPGQGNTGELFF	TGTGCCAGCAGCCCGGGACAGGGGAACACCGGGGAGCTGTTTTTT
TRBV6-2/TRBV6-3	many	TRBJ2-2	TRBD1	14	CASSTGGFTGELFF	TGTGCCAGCAGTACAGGGGGTTTCACCGGGGAGCTGTTTTTT
TRBV12-3/TRBV12-4	many	TRBJ2-3	TRBD1	16	CASSLQGGGTTDTQYF	TGTGCCAGCAGCCTACAGGGGGGTGGGACCACAGATACGCAGTATTTT
TRBV10-2	few	TRBJ2-3	NA	10	CASVSDTQYF	TGCGCCAGCGTCTCAGATACGCAGTATTTT
TRBV6-5	many	TRBJ1-1	NA	13	CASSPQPNTEAFF	TGTGCCAGCAGTCCCCAGCCGAACACTGAAGCTTTCTTT
TRBV11-2	many	TRBJ1-1	NA	17	CASSPTRIGDENTEAFF	TGTGCCAGCAGCCCAACCCGTATAGGTGACGAGAACACTGAAGCTTTCTTT
TRBV5-6	many	TRBJ2-1	NA	13	CASSYVTRNEQFF	TGTGCCAGCAGCTATGTGACGCGGAATGAGCAGTTCTTC